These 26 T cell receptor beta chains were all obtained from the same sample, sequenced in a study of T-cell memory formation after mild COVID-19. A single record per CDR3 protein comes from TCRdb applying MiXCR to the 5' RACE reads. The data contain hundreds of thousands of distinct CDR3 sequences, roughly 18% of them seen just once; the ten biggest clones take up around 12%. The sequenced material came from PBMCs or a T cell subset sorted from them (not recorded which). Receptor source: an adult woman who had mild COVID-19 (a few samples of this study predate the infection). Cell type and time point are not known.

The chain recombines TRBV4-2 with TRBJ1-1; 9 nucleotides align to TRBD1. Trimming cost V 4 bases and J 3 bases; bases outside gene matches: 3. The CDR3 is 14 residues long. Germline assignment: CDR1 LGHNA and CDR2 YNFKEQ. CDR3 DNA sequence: TGTGCCAGCAGCCCTAGGACAGGGGACACTGAAGCTTTCTTT. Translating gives CASSPRTGDTEAFF.

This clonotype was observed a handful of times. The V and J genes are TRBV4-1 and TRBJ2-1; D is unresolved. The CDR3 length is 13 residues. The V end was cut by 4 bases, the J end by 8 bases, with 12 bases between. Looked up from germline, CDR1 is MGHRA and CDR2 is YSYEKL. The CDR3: CASSRLPLDEQFF. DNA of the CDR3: TGCGCCAGCAGCCGTCTCCCTCTGGATGAGCAGTTCTTC.

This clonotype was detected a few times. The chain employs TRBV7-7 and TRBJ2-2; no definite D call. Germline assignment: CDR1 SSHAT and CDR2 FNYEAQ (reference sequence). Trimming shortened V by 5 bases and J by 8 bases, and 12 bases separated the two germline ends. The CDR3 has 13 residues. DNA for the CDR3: TGTGCCAGCAGCGAGATCGAGCCGGGGGAGCTGTTTTTT. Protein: CASSEIEPGELFF.

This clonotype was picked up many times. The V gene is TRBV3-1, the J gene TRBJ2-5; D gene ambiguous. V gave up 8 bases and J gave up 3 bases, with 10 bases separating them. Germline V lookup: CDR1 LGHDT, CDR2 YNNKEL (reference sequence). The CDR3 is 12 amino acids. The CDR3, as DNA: TGTGCCAGCGCCCCAGACGAAGAGACCCAGTACTTC. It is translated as CASAPDEETQYF.

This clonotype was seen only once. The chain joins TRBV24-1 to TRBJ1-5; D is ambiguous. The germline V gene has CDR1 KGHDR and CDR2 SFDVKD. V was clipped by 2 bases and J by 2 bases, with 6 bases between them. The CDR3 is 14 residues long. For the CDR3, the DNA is TGTGCCACCAGTGATTACGGCGGCAATCAGCCCCAGCATTTT. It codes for CATSDYGGNQPQHF.

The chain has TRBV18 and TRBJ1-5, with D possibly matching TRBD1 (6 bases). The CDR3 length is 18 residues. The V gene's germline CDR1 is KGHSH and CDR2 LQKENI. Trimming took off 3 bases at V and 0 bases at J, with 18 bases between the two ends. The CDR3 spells CASSPVRGGGGSNQPQHF. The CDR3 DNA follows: TGTGCCAGCTCACCTGTCAGGGGAGGCGGAGGTAGCAATCAGCCCCAGCATTTT.

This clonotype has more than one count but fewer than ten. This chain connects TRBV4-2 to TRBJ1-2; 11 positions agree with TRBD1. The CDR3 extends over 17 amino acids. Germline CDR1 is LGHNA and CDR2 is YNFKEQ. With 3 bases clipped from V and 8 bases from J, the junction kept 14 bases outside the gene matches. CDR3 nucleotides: TGTGCCAGCAGCCACTCGGCGCGGGACAGGGGGAAGGAAGGCTACACCTTC. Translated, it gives CASSHSARDRGKEGYTF.

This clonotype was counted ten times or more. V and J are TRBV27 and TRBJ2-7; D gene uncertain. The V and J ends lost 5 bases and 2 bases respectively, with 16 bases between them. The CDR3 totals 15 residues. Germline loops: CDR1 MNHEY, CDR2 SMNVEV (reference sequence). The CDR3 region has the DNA TGTGCCAGCAGTCCACTTGCGGCCCTAGCCTACGAGCAGTACTTC. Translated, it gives CASSPLAALAYEQYF.

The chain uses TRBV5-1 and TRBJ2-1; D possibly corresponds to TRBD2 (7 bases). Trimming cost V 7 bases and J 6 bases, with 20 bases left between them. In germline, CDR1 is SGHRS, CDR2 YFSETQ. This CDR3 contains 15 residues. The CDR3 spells CASGHKSGDTNEQFF. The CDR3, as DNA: TGCGCCAGCGGACACAAAAGCGGGGACACCAATGAGCAGTTCTTC.

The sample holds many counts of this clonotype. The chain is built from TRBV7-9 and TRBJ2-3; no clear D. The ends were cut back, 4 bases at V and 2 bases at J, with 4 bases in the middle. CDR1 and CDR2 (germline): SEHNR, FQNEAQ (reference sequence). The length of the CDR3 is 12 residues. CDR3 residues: CASSSLTDTQYF. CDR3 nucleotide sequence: TGTGCCAGCAGCTCCCTCACAGATACGCAGTATTTT.

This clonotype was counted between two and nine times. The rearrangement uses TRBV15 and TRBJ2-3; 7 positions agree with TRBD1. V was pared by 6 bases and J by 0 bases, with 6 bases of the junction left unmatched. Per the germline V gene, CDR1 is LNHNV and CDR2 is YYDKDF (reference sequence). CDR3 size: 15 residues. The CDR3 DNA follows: TGTGCCACCAGTAGCGACAGGGTGAGCACAGATACGCAGTATTTT. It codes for CATSSDRVSTDTQYF. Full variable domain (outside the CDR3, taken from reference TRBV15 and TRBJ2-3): DAMVIQNPRYQVTQFGKPVTLSCSQTLNHNVMYWYQQKSSQAPKLLFHYYDKDFNNEADTPDNFQSRRPNTSFCFLDIRSPGLGDTAMYLCATSSDRVSTDTQYFGPGTRLTVL.

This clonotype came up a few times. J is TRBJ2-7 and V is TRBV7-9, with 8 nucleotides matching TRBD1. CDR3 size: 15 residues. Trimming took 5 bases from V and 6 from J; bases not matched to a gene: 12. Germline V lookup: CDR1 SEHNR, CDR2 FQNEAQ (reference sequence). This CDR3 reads CASSITGTGGLEQYF. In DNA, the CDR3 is TGTGCCAGCAGCATAACCGGGACAGGAGGTCTCGAGCAGTACTTC.

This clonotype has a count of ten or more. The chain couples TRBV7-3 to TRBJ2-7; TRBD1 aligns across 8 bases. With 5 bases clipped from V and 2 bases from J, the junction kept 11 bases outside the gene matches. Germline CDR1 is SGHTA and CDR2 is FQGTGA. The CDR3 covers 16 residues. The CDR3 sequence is CASSARQGIPPYEQYF. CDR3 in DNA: TGTGCCAGCAGCGCCAGACAGGGGATCCCCCCCTACGAGCAGTACTTC.

The CDR3 region has the DNA TGCAGTGCGACGGCTCAACGTTCGGGTTCCTACGAGCAGTACTTC. Its translation is CSATAQRSGSYEQYF. The chain links TRBV20-1 to TRBJ2-7, with D uncertain. Germline V CDR1 and CDR2: DFQATT, SNEGSKA (reference sequence). This CDR3 is 15 amino acids long. Between the trimmed V and J ends, which lost 6 bases and 1 base, there was a span of 19 bases.

The DNA for the CDR3 is TGTGCCAGCAGCTCGGACAGACTGAACACTGAAGCTTTCTTT. Its translation is CASSSDRLNTEAFF. The chain has TRBV5-6 and TRBJ1-1; TRBD1 is a possible D gene (6 bases). This CDR3 is 14 amino acids long. Deletions cut 3 bases from V and 0 bases from J, with 9 bases between. Germline CDR1 and CDR2: SGHDT and YYEEEE.

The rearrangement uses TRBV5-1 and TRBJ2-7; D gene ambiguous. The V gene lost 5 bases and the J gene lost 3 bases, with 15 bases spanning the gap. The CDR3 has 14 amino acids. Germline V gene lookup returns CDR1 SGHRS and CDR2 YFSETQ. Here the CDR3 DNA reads TGCGCCAGCAGTTACCGTCCGCCTTTCTACGAGCAGTACTTC. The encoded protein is CASSYRPPFYEQYF. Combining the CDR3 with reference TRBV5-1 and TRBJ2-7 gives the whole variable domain KAGVTQTPRYLIKTRGQQVTLSCSPISGHRSVSWYQQTPGQGLQFLFEYFSETQRNKGNFPGRFSGRQFSNSRSEMNVSTLELGDSALYLCASSYRPPFYEQYFGPGTRLTVT.

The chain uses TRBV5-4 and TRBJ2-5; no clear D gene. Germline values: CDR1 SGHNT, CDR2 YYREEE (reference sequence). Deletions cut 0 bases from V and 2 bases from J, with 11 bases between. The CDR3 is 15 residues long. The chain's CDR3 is CASSLAISGQETQYF. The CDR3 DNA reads TGTGCCAGCAGCTTGGCCATCTCCGGTCAAGAGACCCAGTACTTC. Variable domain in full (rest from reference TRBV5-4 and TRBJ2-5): ETGVTQSPTHLIKTRGQQVTLRCSSQSGHNTVSWYQQALGQGPQFIFQYYREEENGRGNFPPRFSGLQFPNYSSELNVNALELDDSALYLCASSLAISGQETQYFGPGTRLLVL.

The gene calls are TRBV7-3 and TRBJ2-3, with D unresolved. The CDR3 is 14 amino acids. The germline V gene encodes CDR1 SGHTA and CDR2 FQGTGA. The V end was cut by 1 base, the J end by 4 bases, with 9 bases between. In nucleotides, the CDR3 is TGTGCCAGCAGCTTAATGAGTCCACCAGATACGCAGTATTTT. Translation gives CASSLMSPPDTQYF.

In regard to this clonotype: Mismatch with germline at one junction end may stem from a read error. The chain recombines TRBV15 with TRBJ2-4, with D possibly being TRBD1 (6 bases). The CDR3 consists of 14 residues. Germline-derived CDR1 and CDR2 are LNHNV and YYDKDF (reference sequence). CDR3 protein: CSTSRGGLGNIQYF. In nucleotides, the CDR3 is TGTTCCACCAGCAGAGGGGGTCTCGGGAACATTCAGTACTTC. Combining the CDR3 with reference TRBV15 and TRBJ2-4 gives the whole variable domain DAMVIQNPRYQVTQFGKPVTLSCSQTLNHNVMYWYQQKSSQAPKLLFHYYDKDFNNEADTPDNFQSRRPNTSFCFLDIRSPGLGDTAMYLCSTSRGGLGNIQYFGAGTRLSVL.

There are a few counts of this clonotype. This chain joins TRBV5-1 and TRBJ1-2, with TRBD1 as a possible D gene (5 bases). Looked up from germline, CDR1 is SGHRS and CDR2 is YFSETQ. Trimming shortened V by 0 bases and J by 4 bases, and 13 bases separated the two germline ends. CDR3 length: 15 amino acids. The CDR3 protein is CASSLGSGGPYGYTF. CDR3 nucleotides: TGCGCCAGCAGCTTGGGAAGCGGGGGACCCTATGGCTACACCTTC.

The CDR3 reads CASSDRGLARTDTQYF. DNA for the CDR3: TGTGCCAGCAGTGACCGCGGACTAGCGCGCACAGATACGCAGTATTTT. The chain links TRBV6-4 to TRBJ2-3, with 9 nucleotides matching TRBD2. V was clipped by 2 bases and J by 1 base; unmatched bases: 4. Looked up from germline, CDR1 is MRHNA and CDR2 is SNTAGT. The CDR3 is 16 residues long.

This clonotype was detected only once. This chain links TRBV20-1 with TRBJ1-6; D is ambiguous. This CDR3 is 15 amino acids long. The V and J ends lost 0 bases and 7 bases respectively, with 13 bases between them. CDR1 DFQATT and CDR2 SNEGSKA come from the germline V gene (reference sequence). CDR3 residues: CSAREGGEANSPLHF. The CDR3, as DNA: TGCAGTGCTAGAGAAGGTGGGGAGGCGAATTCACCCCTCCACTTT.

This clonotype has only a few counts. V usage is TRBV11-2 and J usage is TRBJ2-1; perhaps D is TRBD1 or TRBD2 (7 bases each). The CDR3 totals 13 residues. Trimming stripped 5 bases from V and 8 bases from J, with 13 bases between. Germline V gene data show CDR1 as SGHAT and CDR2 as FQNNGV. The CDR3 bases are TGTGCCAGCAGCCCGACAGGGAGGGATGAGCAGTTCTTC. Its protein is CASSPTGRDEQFF.

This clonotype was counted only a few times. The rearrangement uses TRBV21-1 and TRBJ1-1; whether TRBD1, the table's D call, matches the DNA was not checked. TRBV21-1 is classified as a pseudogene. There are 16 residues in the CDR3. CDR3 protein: CASSKAGTGVSFPAFF. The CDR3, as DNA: TGTGCCAGCAGCAAAGCCGGGACAGGCGTTTCGTTCCCCGCTTTCTTT.

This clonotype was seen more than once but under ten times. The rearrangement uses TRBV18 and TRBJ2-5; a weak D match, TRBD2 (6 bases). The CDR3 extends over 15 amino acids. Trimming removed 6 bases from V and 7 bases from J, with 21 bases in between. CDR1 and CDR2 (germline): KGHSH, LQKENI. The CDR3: CASSRDQNSKGTQYF. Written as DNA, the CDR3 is TGTGCCAGCTCGCGGGACCAAAACTCGAAAGGGACCCAGTACTTC.

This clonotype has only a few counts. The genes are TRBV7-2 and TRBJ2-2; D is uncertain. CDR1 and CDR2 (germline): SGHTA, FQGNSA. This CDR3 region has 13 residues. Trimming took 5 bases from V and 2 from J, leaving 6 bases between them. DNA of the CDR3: TGTGCCAGCAGCCGAATTAACACCGGGGAGCTGTTTTTT. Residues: CASSRINTGELFF. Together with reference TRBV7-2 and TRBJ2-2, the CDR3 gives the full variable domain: GAGVSQSPSNKVTEKGKDVELRCDPISGHTALYWYRQSLGQGLEFLIYFQGNSAPDKSGLPSDRFSAERTGGSVSTLTIQRTQQEDSAVYLCASSRINTGELFFGEGSRLTVL.